A single sample is the source of the 8 T cell receptor beta chains below, sequenced in a study of blood T cell repertoires in COVID-19. Sequencing used immunoSEQ multiplex PCR; TCRdb keeps in-frame clones, though not all of them. The sample carries approximately 260,000 clones, more than 75% recorded once. Sequencing used peripheral blood. These TCRs come from a woman aged 55-75 years with active or convalescent COVID-19.

This clone came up once. The V and J genes are TRBV7-9 and TRBJ1-1, with 8 nucleotides matching TRBD1. The germline gives CDR1 SEHNR, CDR2 FQNEAQ (reference sequence). Germline trimming cut 3 bases from V and 0 bases from J; bases unmatched to any gene: 9. The CDR3 consists of 17 residues. CDR3 amino acids: CASSLGTGLVVNTEAFF. The CDR3 DNA sequence: TGTGCCAGCAGCTTGGGGACAGGCCTGGTCGTGAACACTGAAGCTTTCTTT. Full variable domain (missing parts from reference TRBV7-9 and TRBJ1-1): DTGVSQNPRHKITKRGQNVTFRCDPISEHNRLYWYRQTLGQGPEFLTYFQNEAQLEKSRLLSDRFSAERPKGSFSTLEIQRTEQGDSAMYLCASSLGTGLVVNTEAFFGQGTRLTVV.

The table lists this clone with a few counts. V is TRBV5-1 and J is TRBJ2-7; TRBD1 matches 7 bases. There are 13 residues in the CDR3. V gave up 4 bases and J gave up 3 bases; unmatched junction bases: 4. Germline lookup yields CDR1 SGHRS and CDR2 YFSETQ. The CDR3: CASSRDRDYEQYF. Written as DNA, the CDR3 is TGCGCCAGCAGCCGGGACAGAGACTACGAGCAGTACTTC.

The chain couples TRBV7-3 to TRBJ1-1; 7 bases are a match to TRBD1. The trim removed 5 bases at V and 6 bases at J, leaving 21 bases unmatched. The CDR3 length is 18 residues. In germline, CDR1 is SGHTA, CDR2 FQGTGA. In nucleotides, the CDR3 is TGTGCCAGCAGCCAAGCCCCATACAGGGGAAGGGGTGCGGCTGAAGCTTTCTTT. Translation: CASSQAPYRGRGAAEAFF.

Only a few counts were recorded for this clone. This sequence joins TRBV2 and TRBJ1-3; the D gene is possibly TRBD1 (5 bases). The germline CDR1 and CDR2 sequences are SNHLY and FYNNEI. The V and J ends lost 8 bases and 0 bases respectively, with 11 bases between them. There are 14 residues in the CDR3. The CDR3 DNA is TGTGCCAGCGATGGGGGGGTCTCTGGAAACACCATATATTTT. Amino acid sequence: CASDGGVSGNTIYF.

The CDR3 bases are TGTGCCAGCAGCCCCGGACAGGGGGGTGGAGATACGCAGTATTTT. Translation gives CASSPGQGGGDTQYF. V is TRBV7-9 and J is TRBJ2-3; TRBD1 aligns across 10 bases. In germline, CDR1 is SEHNR, CDR2 FQNEAQ (reference sequence). Trimming took 5 bases from V and 5 from J; bases not matched to a gene: 7. The CDR3 loop spans 15 amino acids.

The chain employs TRBV18 and TRBJ2-7; 8 bases are shared with TRBD1. V shed 0 bases and J 5 bases; nucleotides not matched to a gene: 9. CDR3 length: 16 residues. The germline gives CDR1 KGHSH, CDR2 LQKENI. CDR3 in DNA: TGTGCCAGCTCACCACCGAAGGACAGGGTGAAGAACGAGCAGTACTTC. Protein: CASSPPKDRVKNEQYF.

The rearrangement links TRBV7-8 to TRBJ2-7, with D hard to call. The CDR3 covers 11 residues. Germline CDR1 SGHVS, CDR2 FQNEAQ. V was clipped by 5 bases and J by 4 bases, with 6 bases between them. CDR3 in amino acids: CASSPLYEQYF. CDR3 in DNA: TGTGCCAGCAGCCCCTTATACGAGCAGTACTTC.

This sequence joins TRBV27 and TRBJ2-5, with D possibly TRBD1 on 6 matching bases. The V gene lost 5 bases and the J gene lost 5 bases, with 21 bases spanning the gap. The CDR3 consists of 16 residues. The germline V gene has CDR1 MNHEY and CDR2 SMNVEV (reference sequence). The CDR3 sequence: CASSKYGQMFWETQYF. The CDR3 DNA reads TGTGCCAGCAGTAAATACGGACAGATGTTCTGGGAGACCCAGTACTTC.